A single sample is the source of the 27 T cell receptor beta chains below, sequenced in a study of identical twins. TCRdb reprocessed the 5' RACE reads via MiXCR and lists one record per CDR3 protein. The table lists 750,000 to 950,000 distinct CDR3 sequences, 9% to 15% of them singletons. These data also featured in a second study, about yellow fever vaccine responses in identical twins.

The sample taken for sequencing was PBMCs. These TCRs come from a woman between 18 and 29 years old in good health.

Written as DNA, the CDR3 is TGTGCCAGCAGCCCCCCTCCAGGGTCATTGGCCAAAAACATTCAGTACTTC. This encodes CASSPPPGSLAKNIQYF. The rearrangement links TRBV12-3 or TRBV12-4 to TRBJ2-4, with D tentatively TRBD1 (5 bases). This CDR3 has 17 amino acids. With 6 bases removed from V and 1 base from J, the gap between germline ends came to 19 bases.

This clonotype turned up a few times. The rearrangement links TRBV19 to TRBJ1-2; 8 bases match TRBD1. Unmatched junction bases numbered 1, after V lost 0 bases and J lost 4 bases. The CDR3 is made up of 14 amino acids. Germline V CDR1 and CDR2: LNHDA, SQIVND (reference sequence). The chain's CDR3 is CASSIDGTGYGYTF. Written as DNA, the CDR3 is TGTGCCAGTAGTATAGACGGGACAGGCTATGGCTACACCTTC. Full variable domain (rest looked up from reference TRBV19 and TRBJ1-2): DGGITQSPKYLFRKEGQNVTLSCEQNLNHDAMYWYRQDPGQGLRLIYYSQIVNDFQKGDIAEGYSVSREKKESFPLTVTSAQKNPTAFYLCASSIDGTGYGYTFGSGTRLTVV.

V and J are TRBV7-8 and TRBJ2-2; 11 bases match TRBD2. From germline, CDR1 is SGHVS and CDR2 FQNEAQ. The CDR3 extends over 18 amino acids. Trimming removed 5 bases from V and 1 base from J; junction bases left unmatched: 9. The CDR3, as DNA: TGTGCCAGCAGCCACGGCGTAGCGGGGGGGAAGAACACCGGGGAGCTGTTTTTT. Translation gives CASSHGVAGGKNTGELFF.

CDR3 coding DNA: TGTGCCACCAGCAGGCACACGGAGGCCTACGAGCAGTACTTC. Its translation: CATSRHTEAYEQYF. The chain uses TRBV15 and TRBJ2-7; a weak D match, TRBD2 (5 bases). The CDR3 consists of 14 residues. The V gene's germline CDR1 is LNHNV and CDR2 YYDKDF (reference sequence). Between the trimmed V and J ends, which lost 3 bases and 2 bases, there was a span of 11 bases.

This clonotype was detected a few times. This sequence joins TRBV13 and TRBJ2-7; 7 bases map to TRBD1. The CDR3 length is 16 residues. The ends lost 5 bases at V and 3 bases at J; junction bases unmatched: 13. Per the germline V gene, CDR1 is PRHDT and CDR2 is FYEKMQ (reference sequence). The CDR3 loop reads CASSQMNRGWDYEQYF. In DNA form, the CDR3 reads TGTGCCAGCAGCCAGATGAACAGGGGATGGGACTACGAGCAGTACTTC.

The sample holds a few counts of this clonotype. As DNA, the CDR3 is TGTGCCACCAGCAGATCAGCTGGGGGAGGCAATCAGCCCCAGCATTTT. This codes for CATSRSAGGGNQPQHF. The V and J genes are TRBV15 and TRBJ1-5; D may be TRBD1 (5 bases). The CDR3 length is 16 residues. V dropped 2 bases and J dropped 2 bases, with 13 bases sitting between them. Per germline, CDR1 LNHNV and CDR2 YYDKDF (reference sequence). Full variable domain (rest looked up from reference TRBV15 and TRBJ1-5): DAMVIQNPRYQVTQFGKPVTLSCSQTLNHNVMYWYQQKSSQAPKLLFHYYDKDFNNEADTPDNFQSRRPNTSFCFLDIRSPGLGDTAMYLCATSRSAGGGNQPQHFGDGTRLSIL.

This clonotype was seen more than once but under ten times. The chain carries TRBV29-1 and TRBJ2-5; the D gene is possibly TRBD2 (6 bases). The CDR3 consists of 14 residues. V was trimmed by 6 bases and J by 1 base, leaving 15 bases between them. In germline, CDR1 is SQVTM, CDR2 ANQGSEA. This chain's CDR3 is CSVERPGSQETQYF. The CDR3 coding sequence is TGCAGCGTAGAGCGTCCCGGGAGCCAAGAGACCCAGTACTTC.

The chain is built from TRBV12-5 and TRBJ2-5; 7 positions match TRBD1. Germline lookup yields CDR1 LGHNT and CDR2 FRNRAP. The junction had 14 bases not matched to a gene; V was cut back by 3 bases and J by 4 bases. This CDR3 has 17 amino acids. CDR3 DNA sequence: TGTGCTAGTGGTTTTCTAAAGCGCGACAGGGTTGGAGAGACCCAGTACTTC. Translating it yields CASGFLKRDRVGETQYF.

Worth noting for this clonotype: The junction differs from germline at one of its ends, possibly a read error. The rearrangement joins TRBV3-1 to TRBJ2-1; 7 bases match TRBD2. Germline assignment: CDR1 LGHDT and CDR2 YNNKEL (reference sequence). This CDR3 contains 19 residues. The CDR3 loop is CASTQDPSPSGMTYNEQFF. The CDR3 DNA follows: TGTGCCAGCACCCAAGACCCATCACCTAGCGGTATGACCTACAATGAGCAGTTCTTC.

There are many counts of this clonotype. The rearrangement uses TRBV6-1 and TRBJ1-1, with TRBD1 identical over 7 bases. Per the germline V gene, CDR1 is MNHNS and CDR2 is SASEGT. The J segment lost 0 bases and the V segment lost 7 bases, leaving 5 bases of the junction unmatched. The CDR3 totals 14 residues. CDR3 in amino acids: CASMEDRLNTEAFF. The CDR3 DNA sequence: TGTGCCAGCATGGAGGACAGGCTGAACACTGAAGCTTTCTTT.

This clonotype was detected a few times. The rearrangement links TRBV2 to TRBJ2-7; D is ambiguous. The CDR3 has 8 residues. Looked up from germline, CDR1 is SNHLY and CDR2 is FYNNEI. Trimming left V 8 bases short and J 9 bases short, with 5 bases between. CDR3: CASDGQYF. The CDR3 nucleotides are TGTGCCAGCGACGGGCAGTACTTC.

This clonotype was seen more than once but under ten times. The CDR3 coding sequence is TGTGCCAGCAGCGCATCCCAGGGGGAGCTGTTTTTT. The encoded protein is CASSASQGELFF. This chain joins TRBV7-9 and TRBJ2-2, with no clear D. Per germline, CDR1 SEHNR and CDR2 FQNEAQ (reference sequence). The germline V and J ends were trimmed by 5 bases and 8 bases, with 9 bases remaining between them. This CDR3 contains 12 residues.

The rearrangement links TRBV5-5 to TRBJ2-1; D gene uncertain. The CDR3 runs to 15 residues. Germline loops: CDR1 SGHKS, CDR2 YYEKEE (reference sequence). Deletions cut 2 bases from V and 0 bases from J, with 9 bases between. The CDR3 here is CASSFRRLSYNEQFF. CDR3 nucleotides: TGTGCCAGCAGCTTTAGGCGCCTCTCCTACAATGAGCAGTTCTTC.

The chain recombines TRBV18 with TRBJ2-5; D remains unclear. V was trimmed by 0 bases and J by 4 bases, leaving 9 bases between them. Germline CDR1 reads KGHSH; CDR2 reads LQKENI. The CDR3 runs 14 residues. CDR3: CASSPPVITETQYF. DNA for the CDR3: TGTGCCAGCTCACCACCCGTTATTACAGAGACCCAGTACTTC.

This clonotype came up a few times. The chain carries TRBV20-1 and TRBJ2-1; unclear D gene. Germline CDR1 reads DFQATT; CDR2 reads SNEGSKA (reference sequence). This CDR3 region has 12 residues. With 5 bases removed from V and 7 bases from J, the gap between germline ends came to 12 bases. The DNA for the CDR3 is TGCAGTGCTGGCGTAGAGAAGAATGAGCAGTTCTTC. Translating gives CSAGVEKNEQFF.

This clonotype has only a few counts. V usage is TRBV5-1 and J usage is TRBJ2-5, with a tentative D call TRBD2 (5 bases). V lost 4 bases and J 4 bases, leaving 14 bases between the germline ends. Looked up from germline, CDR1 is SGHRS and CDR2 is YFSETQ. The CDR3 spans 14 residues. The CDR3 DNA reads as TGCGCCAGCAGCCCACGAAGCGGAGGAGAGACCCAGTACTTC. Protein: CASSPRSGGETQYF.

This clonotype was detected a few times. This chain uses TRBV5-1 with TRBJ2-1; 8 positions match TRBD2. CDR3 length equals 14 residues. The germline V gene encodes CDR1 SGHRS and CDR2 YFSETQ. The ends lost 1 base at V and 9 bases at J; junction bases unmatched: 6. DNA of the CDR3: TGCGCCAGCAGCTTGAGTCTAGCGGGTATTGAGCAGTTCTTC. Translating gives CASSLSLAGIEQFF. Together with reference TRBV5-1 and TRBJ2-1, the CDR3 gives the full variable domain: KAGVTQTPRYLIKTRGQQVTLSCSPISGHRSVSWYQQTPGQGLQFLFEYFSETQRNKGNFPGRFSGRQFSNSRSEMNVSTLELGDSALYLCASSLSLAGIEQFFGPGTRLTVL.

There are a few counts of this clonotype. This chain joins TRBV11-1 and TRBJ1-2; D is perhaps TRBD1 (6 bases). The germline CDR1 and CDR2 sequences are SGHAT and FQDESV (reference sequence). CDR3 length: 16 amino acids. Trimming took off 3 bases at V and 4 bases at J, with 18 bases between the two ends. CDR3 residues: CASSLTRGTDLYGYTF. The CDR3 DNA sequence: TGTGCCAGCAGCTTGACTAGGGGGACCGACCTCTATGGCTACACCTTC.

The gene calls are TRBV12-3 or TRBV12-4 and TRBJ2-4, with D uncertain. The CDR3 totals 17 residues. With 3 bases removed from V and 0 bases from J, the gap between germline ends came to 15 bases. The CDR3 protein is CASSFEAVRLAKNIQYF. The CDR3 DNA sequence: TGTGCCAGCAGTTTCGAGGCAGTAAGACTAGCCAAAAACATTCAGTACTTC.

The chain carries TRBV27 and TRBJ2-7; TRBD2 agrees at 14 bases. Per the germline V gene, CDR1 is MNHEY and CDR2 is SMNVEV (reference sequence). Trimming removed 10 bases from V and 5 bases from J; junction bases left unmatched: 19. The CDR3 consists of 18 residues. This CDR3 reads CATTIGLAGGLPGHEQYF. The CDR3 DNA follows: TGTGCCACCACCATAGGACTAGCGGGAGGCCTCCCTGGGCACGAGCAGTACTTC.

The rearrangement joins TRBV7-8 to TRBJ1-1; 10 positions match TRBD1. Trimming took 6 bases from V and 8 from J; bases not matched to a gene: 15. Germline-derived CDR1 and CDR2 are SGHVS and FQNEAQ. The CDR3 consists of 16 residues. In DNA, the CDR3 is TGTGCCAGCAGGGAGCTGGGACAGGGGTTCTCCGGAGAAGCTTTCTTT. Protein: CASRELGQGFSGEAFF.

The chain combines TRBV25-1 with TRBJ1-1, with D tentatively TRBD1 (5 bases). Trimming left V 7 bases short and J 8 bases short, with 20 bases between. From germline, CDR1 is MGHDK and CDR2 SYGVNS. This CDR3 has 14 amino acids. CDR3 sequence (DNA): TGTGCCAGCAACCTTGGTGGGGGTCTCAAGGAAGCTTTCTTT. As protein: CASNLGGGLKEAFF.

This chain uses TRBV29-1 with TRBJ2-3; 8 bases align to TRBD2. The V and J ends lost 6 bases and 1 base, in that order; junction bases with no gene match: 9. Per the germline V gene, CDR1 is SQVTM and CDR2 is ANQGSEA. This CDR3 is built from 15 residues. This chain's CDR3 is CSVDTLLAGTDTQYF. The CDR3 DNA follows: TGCAGCGTAGACACCCTACTAGCGGGCACAGATACGCAGTATTTT.

The gene calls are TRBV9 and TRBJ2-6; D gene uncertain. Trimming shortened V by 0 bases and J by 2 bases, and 6 bases separated the two germline ends. Germline-derived CDR1 and CDR2 are SGDLS and YYNGEE. The CDR3 is 15 residues long. CDR3: CASSVGEAGANVLTF. CDR3 coding DNA: TGTGCCAGCAGCGTAGGTGAGGCTGGGGCCAACGTCCTGACTTTC.

This chain connects TRBV24-1 to TRBJ1-1; weak D call: TRBD1 (6 bases). Trimming took off 5 bases at V and 2 bases at J, with 8 bases between the two ends. Germline-derived CDR1 and CDR2 are KGHDR and SFDVKD. The CDR3 runs 13 residues. CDR3 sequence (DNA): TGTGCCACCAGTGTGGGGGCAAACACTGAAGCTTTCTTT. As protein: CATSVGANTEAFF.

The V call is TRBV2, the J call TRBJ2-5; 8 positions agree with TRBD1. The V segment lost 4 bases and the J segment 0 bases; nucleotides outside the gene matches: 7. Germline loops: CDR1 SNHLY, CDR2 FYNNEI. The CDR3 covers 16 residues. This CDR3 is CASSVRGLPYQETQYF. CDR3 nucleotides: TGTGCCAGCAGTGTCAGGGGGCTTCCGTACCAAGAGACCCAGTACTTC.

This clonotype was counted at least ten times. This chain links TRBV12-3 or TRBV12-4 with TRBJ2-1; tentatively, D is TRBD1 or TRBD2 (5 bases each). CDR3 length: 12 amino acids. V lost 8 bases and J lost 7, with 12 bases in between. CDR3 protein: CASRGTLNEQFF. For the CDR3, the DNA is TGTGCCAGCCGGGGCACTTTGAATGAGCAGTTCTTC.